This T cell receptor (beta chain) was found in a study of shared clonotypes between healthy human individuals. Study-wide results and caveats: Shared clonotypes across all four donors exceeded non-shared ones in generation probability.

Template for every sorted-subset replicate PCR totaled about 0.2 ug DNA, roughly 30,000 T cell genomes. The repertoire was sequenced with immunoSEQ multiplex PCR; TCRdb's copy has only in-frame clones and lacks some. This table holds roughly 660,000 clones, roughly 87% found once. Every donor was a Caucasian adult from Nashville, Tennessee. The CDR3 covers 14 residues. Germline lookup yields CDR1 LNHDA and CDR2 SQIVND (reference sequence). V was trimmed by 5 bases and J by 0 bases, leaving 11 bases between them. On this clone: The antigen remains unidentified.

What was sequenced was memory CD8+ T cells from PBMCs. Subset noted: CD45RO+ cells pooled with CCR7-negative TemRA cells. This clonotype was obtained from a man between 18 and 29 years old in good health. Some clones in this sample may be carry-over from other donors' samples. V usage is TRBV19 and J usage is TRBJ2-7; TRBD1 is a possible D gene (6 bases). The CDR3 DNA sequence: TGTGCCAGTAGTGACTCCAGGGGCTCCTACGAGCAGTACTTC. As protein: CASSDSRGSYEQYF.